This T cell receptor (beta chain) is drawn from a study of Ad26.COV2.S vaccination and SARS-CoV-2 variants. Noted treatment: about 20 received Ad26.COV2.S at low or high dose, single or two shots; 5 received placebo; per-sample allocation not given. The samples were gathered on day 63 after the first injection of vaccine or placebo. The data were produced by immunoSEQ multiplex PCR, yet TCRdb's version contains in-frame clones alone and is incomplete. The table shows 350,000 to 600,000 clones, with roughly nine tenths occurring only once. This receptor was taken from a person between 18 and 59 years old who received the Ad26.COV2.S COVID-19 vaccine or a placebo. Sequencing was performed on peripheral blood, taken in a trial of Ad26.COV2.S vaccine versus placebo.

Written as DNA, the CDR3 is TGTGCCAGCGCCCAGACCCGCGACGGCAATGAGCAGTTCTTC. It is translated as CASAQTRDGNEQFF. J is TRBJ2-1 and V is TRBV5-8; no clear D gene. The CDR3 covers 14 residues. V gave up 7 bases and J gave up 6 bases, with 17 bases separating them. The germline gives CDR1 SGHTS, CDR2 YDEGEE.